These 8 T cell receptor beta chains share one sample of origin, sequenced in a study of identical twins. One entry per CDR3 protein results from TCRdb running MiXCR on the 5' RACE reads. The sample includes around 250,000 distinct CDR3 sequences, approximately 12% of them seen just once. These data are also associated with another study on yellow fever vaccine responses in identical twins.

The material sequenced was memory (CD45RO+) T cells sorted from blood. These TCRs come from a woman aged 18-30 years in good health.

This clonotype has a handful of counts. The chain combines TRBV28 with TRBJ2-3; possibly TRBD2 for D (6 bases). V dropped 4 bases and J dropped 2 bases, with 19 bases sitting between them. Germline CDR1 MDHEN, CDR2 SYDVKM. This CDR3 has 17 residues. The CDR3 DNA reads as TGTGCCAGCAGTTACCGGGACTTCTCCTTATCCACAGATACGCAGTATTTT. Its protein product is CASSYRDFSLSTDTQYF. Together with reference TRBV28 and TRBJ2-3, the CDR3 gives the full variable domain: DVKVTQSSRYLVKRTGEKVFLECVQDMDHENMFWYRQDPGLGLRLIYFSYDVKMKEKGDIPEGYSVSREKKERFSLILESASTNQTSMYLCASSYRDFSLSTDTQYFGPGTRLTVL.

This clonotype has a count of ten or more. The chain couples TRBV9 to TRBJ2-7; D is undetermined. From germline, CDR1 is SGDLS and CDR2 YYNGEE. There are 14 residues in the CDR3. Trimming cost V 0 bases and J 3 bases, with 10 bases left between them. As DNA, the CDR3 is TGTGCCAGCAGCGTAGGGGGATATGGCTACGAGCAGTACTTC. It codes for CASSVGGYGYEQYF.

This clonotype appeared a few times. CDR3 DNA: TGTGCCAGCAGTGAAAAGGGCGAGCAGTACTTC. As protein: CASSEKGEQYF. The chain links TRBV25-1 to TRBJ2-7; D ambiguous. In germline, CDR1 is MGHDK, CDR2 SYGVNS. Trimming took off 2 bases at V and 6 bases at J, with 5 bases between the two ends. This CDR3 is built from 11 residues.

This sequence joins TRBV20-1 and TRBJ2-7; D remains ambiguous. The CDR3 sequence is 14 residues long. Germline V gene lookup returns CDR1 DFQATT and CDR2 SNEGSKA (reference sequence). Trimming cost V 6 bases and J 3 bases, with 18 bases left between them. CDR3 in amino acids: CSALNLRNVYEQYF. The CDR3 nucleotides are TGCAGTGCCCTGAATCTACGGAACGTCTACGAGCAGTACTTC.

This clonotype came up many times. V is TRBV10-3 and J is TRBJ2-7, with 12 bases aligning to TRBD2. Unmatched junction bases numbered 5, after V lost 0 bases and J lost 5 bases. The CDR3 contains 16 residues. Looked up from germline, CDR1 is ENHRY and CDR2 is SYGVKD. For the CDR3, the DNA is TGTGCCATCAGTGAGTCGGTGACTAGCGGGAGTAACGAGCAGTACTTC. Its translation: CAISESVTSGSNEQYF.

There are a few counts of this clonotype. The chain couples TRBV5-1 to TRBJ2-7; a possible D gene is TRBD1 (6 bases). This CDR3 has 14 residues. Germline-derived CDR1 and CDR2 are SGHRS and YFSETQ. V dropped 4 bases and J dropped 1 base, with 12 bases sitting between them. Here the CDR3 DNA reads TGCGCCAGCAGCGCTCAGGGGATATCCTACGAGCAGTACTTC. Translating it yields CASSAQGISYEQYF.

This clonotype was seen a handful of times. This chain links TRBV20-1 with TRBJ2-1; 12 nucleotides agree with TRBD2. The CDR3 extends over 15 amino acids. Per germline, CDR1 DFQATT and CDR2 SNEGSKA (reference sequence). J lost 7 bases, V lost 0 bases, and 4 bases had no gene match. In nucleotides, the CDR3 is TGCAGTGCTAGAGAGCCTAGCGGGGGGGGAAATGAGCAGTTCTTC. Its protein product is CSAREPSGGGNEQFF.

This clonotype was counted between two and nine times. V is TRBV6-5 and J is TRBJ1-2; D remains ambiguous. Between the trimmed V and J ends, which lost 0 bases and 2 bases, there was a span of 10 bases. The CDR3 covers 15 residues. CDR1 is MNHEY, CDR2 SVGAGI, per germline. CDR3 bases: TGTGCCAGCAGTTACTCGAAGGGAGGGAACTATGGCTACACCTTC. This encodes CASSYSKGGNYGYTF.